A single sample gave rise to the 14 T cell receptor beta chains below, sequenced in a study of T cell changes during pregnancy in multiple sclerosis. Assay used: immunoSEQ multiplex PCR; TCRdb lists only in-frame clones, some missing. This sample has about 22,000 clones, with roughly nine tenths found just once. Source: CD8+ T cells from peripheral blood mononuclear cells, taken after pregnancy. The receptor set was obtained from a female donor with multiple sclerosis, enrolled in a pregnancy study.

This clone was detected a few times. This chain uses TRBV2 with TRBJ2-1, with D perhaps TRBD2 (6 bases). The CDR3 covers 15 residues. V was shortened by 8 bases and J by 0 bases, with 14 bases between the two germline ends. Germline V gene sequence: CDR1 SNHLY, CDR2 FYNNEI. Here the CDR3 DNA reads TGTGCCAGCCAACTAGCAGCAAGCTCCTACAATGAGCAGTTCTTC. It codes for CASQLAASSYNEQFF.

The chain employs TRBV28 and TRBJ2-5, with 7 positions matching TRBD1. Trimming removed 5 bases from V and 5 bases from J; junction bases left unmatched: 14. This CDR3 contains 16 residues. The germline V gene has CDR1 MDHEN and CDR2 SYDVKM. The DNA of the CDR3 is TGTGCCAGCAGTCTCCGGGACAGCGCAAGGGGGGAGACCCAGTACTTC. Protein: CASSLRDSARGETQYF.

V and J are TRBV9 and TRBJ2-3; 12 nucleotides match TRBD2. The CDR3 length is 16 residues. Losses at the gene ends were 3 bases for V and 4 bases for J; bases not matched to a gene: 6. Germline loops: CDR1 SGDLS, CDR2 YYNGEE. CDR3 sequence reads: CASSGEGLAGSDTQYF. DNA of the CDR3: TGTGCCAGCAGCGGAGAAGGACTAGCGGGATCAGATACGCAGTATTTT.

In its sample, this clone was seen a few times. This chain links TRBV28 with TRBJ2-7; 7 positions agree with TRBD2. CDR3 length: 16 residues. With V trimmed by 6 bases and J by 4 bases, 15 bases remained unmatched. In germline, CDR1 is MDHEN, CDR2 SYDVKM. The CDR3, as DNA: TGTGCCAGCAGGAGCCGGGACTACCGAAGAAGGTACGAGCAGTACTTC. It encodes CASRSRDYRRRYEQYF.

This chain joins TRBV5-6 and TRBJ1-4, with 8 nucleotides matching TRBD1. The ends lost 2 bases at V and 5 bases at J; junction bases unmatched: 8. This CDR3 contains 16 residues. The germline V gene has CDR1 SGHDT and CDR2 YYEEEE. The CDR3 DNA is TGTGCCAGCAGCTTCGCCTCGGGACAGGTGAATGAAAAACTGTTTTTT. Protein product: CASSFASGQVNEKLFF.

The rearrangement joins TRBV29-1 to TRBJ2-7; maybe TRBD1 (6 bases). The CDR3 contains 13 residues. Per germline, CDR1 SQVTM and CDR2 ANQGSEA. Trimming shortened V by 3 bases and J by 2 bases, and 11 bases separated the two germline ends. CDR3 sequence (DNA): TGCAGCGTTGAGTTGCACAGGGCCTACGAGCAGTACTTC. This codes for CSVELHRAYEQYF.

Details on this clone: One end of the junction does not line up with germline, which may come from a read error. The chain joins TRBV15 to TRBJ2-7, with D maybe TRBD1 (6 bases). From germline, CDR1 is LNHNV and CDR2 YYDKDF (reference sequence). The CDR3 spans 13 residues. The CDR3 loop reads CATSRDRNGQIDF. CDR3 sequence (DNA): TGTGCCACCAGCAGAGATAGGAACGGACAGATCGACTTC.

The rearrangement joins TRBV27 to TRBJ2-1; tentatively, D is TRBD2 (6 bases). Germline V gene data show CDR1 as MNHEY and CDR2 as SMNVEV (reference sequence). The CDR3 has 16 residues. V lost 4 bases and J 7 bases, leaving 20 bases between the germline ends. CDR3 amino acids: CASSSERTIRRNEQFF. The CDR3 region has the DNA TGTGCCAGCAGTTCCGAGAGGACTATTCGGAGAAATGAGCAGTTCTTC.

This chain connects TRBV29-1 to TRBJ1-2, with D perhaps matching TRBD1 (6 bases). This CDR3 has 15 amino acids. Germline CDR1 reads SQVTM; CDR2 reads ANQGSEA. V was clipped by 1 base and J by 4 bases, with 16 bases between them. The CDR3 region is CSVEGVGHNFYGYTF. The CDR3 DNA follows: TGCAGCGTTGAAGGGGTGGGACACAATTTCTATGGCTACACCTTC.

This clone was seen only a few times. The gene calls are TRBV7-9 and TRBJ1-3; TRBD1 is a possible D gene (6 bases). The germline V gene has CDR1 SEHNR and CDR2 FQNEAQ (reference sequence). CDR3 size: 18 residues. The V end lost 2 bases, the J end lost 4 bases, and 21 bases lay between the germline ends. The chain's CDR3 is CASSLLSPAGVGGNTIYF. In DNA, the CDR3 is TGTGCCAGCAGCTTATTATCCCCGGCAGGGGTCGGCGGAAACACCATATATTTT.

This clone has more than one count but fewer than ten. A read error may produce the germline difference seen at one junction end. The rearrangement uses TRBV13 and TRBJ1-5; the D gene is possibly TRBD1 (5 bases). Germline V gene data show CDR1 as PRHDT and CDR2 as FYEKMQ (reference sequence). The CDR3 runs 16 residues. The chain's CDR3 is CASSARTRGSHQPQHF. CDR3 DNA sequence: TGTGCCAGCAGCGCCCGGACAAGAGGTAGCCATCAGCCCCAGCATTTT.

The rearrangement links TRBV10-1 to TRBJ2-2, with TRBD2 as a possible D gene (5 bases). The CDR3 spans 17 residues. The germline V gene encodes CDR1 WNHNN and CDR2 SYGVQD (reference sequence). V dropped 0 bases and J dropped 6 bases, with 17 bases sitting between them. The CDR3 spells CASSESTRTGMPGELFF. The CDR3 nucleotides read TGCGCCAGCAGTGAGTCTACCCGTACGGGAATGCCCGGGGAGCTGTTTTTT.

The V call is TRBV12-5, the J call TRBJ2-7, with 12 bases identical to TRBD2. With V trimmed by 6 bases and J by 5 bases, 8 bases remained unmatched. The CDR3 totals 15 residues. The germline gives CDR1 LGHNT, CDR2 FRNRAP. The DNA for the CDR3 is TGTGCTAGTGGGGTGACTAGCGGGAGCCCCCACGAGCAGTACTTC. Translated, it gives CASGVTSGSPHEQYF.

The rearrangement joins TRBV30 to TRBJ2-7, with 7 bases lining up with TRBD2. Germline-derived CDR1 and CDR2 are GTSNPN and SVGIG (reference sequence). The CDR3 spans 13 residues. The V gene end was trimmed by 5 bases and the J gene end by 2 bases; junction bases not matched to a gene: 6. The CDR3 DNA reads as TGTGCCTGGGCCGGACTAGAAACCTACGAGCAGTACTTC. This translates into CAWAGLETYEQYF.